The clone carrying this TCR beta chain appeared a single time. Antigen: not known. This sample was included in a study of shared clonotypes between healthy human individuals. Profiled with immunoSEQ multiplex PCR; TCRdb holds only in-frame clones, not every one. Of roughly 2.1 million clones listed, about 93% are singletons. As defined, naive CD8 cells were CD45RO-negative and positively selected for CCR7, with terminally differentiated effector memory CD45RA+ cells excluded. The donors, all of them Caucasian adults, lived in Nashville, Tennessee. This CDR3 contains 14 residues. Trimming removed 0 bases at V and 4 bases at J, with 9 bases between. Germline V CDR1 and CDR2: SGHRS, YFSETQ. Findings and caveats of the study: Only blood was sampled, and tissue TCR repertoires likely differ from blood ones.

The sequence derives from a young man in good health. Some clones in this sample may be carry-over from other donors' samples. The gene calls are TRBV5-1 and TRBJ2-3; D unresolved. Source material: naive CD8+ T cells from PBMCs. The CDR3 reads CASSLDLVADTQYF. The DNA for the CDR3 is TGCGCCAGCAGCTTGGATCTAGTGGCAGATACGCAGTATTTT. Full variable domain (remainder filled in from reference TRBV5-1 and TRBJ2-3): KAGVTQTPRYLIKTRGQQVTLSCSPISGHRSVSWYQQTPGQGLQFLFEYFSETQRNKGNFPGRFSGRQFSNSRSEMNVSTLELGDSALYLCASSLDLVADTQYFGPGTRLTVL.